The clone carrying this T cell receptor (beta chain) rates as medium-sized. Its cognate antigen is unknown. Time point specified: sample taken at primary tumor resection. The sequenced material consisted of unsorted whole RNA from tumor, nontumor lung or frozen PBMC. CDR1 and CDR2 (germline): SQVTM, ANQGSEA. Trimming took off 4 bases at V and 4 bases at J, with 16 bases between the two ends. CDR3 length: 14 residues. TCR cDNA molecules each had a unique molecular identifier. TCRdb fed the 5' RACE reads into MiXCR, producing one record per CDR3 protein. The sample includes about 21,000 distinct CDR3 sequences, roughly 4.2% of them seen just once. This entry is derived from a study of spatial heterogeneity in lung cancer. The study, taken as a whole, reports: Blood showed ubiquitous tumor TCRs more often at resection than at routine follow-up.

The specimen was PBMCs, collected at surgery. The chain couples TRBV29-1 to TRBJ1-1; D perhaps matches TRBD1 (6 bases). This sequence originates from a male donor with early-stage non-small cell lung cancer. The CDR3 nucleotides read TGCAGCGTTGGAATACAGGGTACGTTCACTGAAGCTTTCTTT. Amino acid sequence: CSVGIQGTFTEAFF.